This TCR beta chain was recorded in a study of T cell repertoires in cytomegalovirus infection. Study context: Indications of both CMV infection and matching HLA type were provided by public TCR beta signatures. The study's findings and limits: The study identified carriers of CMV plus the relevant HLA from cumulative public TCR beta family frequency. CMV-specific TCR beta clonotypes restricted by HLA-C dominated the ex vivo response.

There are a few counts of this clonotype. No antigen is known for it. The germline V gene encodes CDR1 SEHNR and CDR2 FQNEAQ (reference sequence). This CDR3 is 15 amino acids long. After removal of 3 bases from V and 5 bases from J, the junction contained 9 bases not matched to a gene. TCRdb reprocessed the reads with MiXCR, giving one entry per CDR3 protein. Seen here are roughly 600,000 distinct CDR3 sequences, approximately 24% observed once, and the top ten hold 6.5% to 10%. The sequenced sample consisted of CD8+ T cells from PBMCs. This chain uses TRBV7-9 with TRBJ1-2; 7 nucleotides align to TRBD1. The sequence was obtained from a human donor in good health (CMV status not recorded). Some clones in this sample may be carry-over from other donors' samples. CDR3 sequence reads: CASSLGGTELYGYTF. CDR3 nucleotides: TGTGCCAGCAGCTTGGGCGGGACAGAGCTTTATGGCTACACCTTC.